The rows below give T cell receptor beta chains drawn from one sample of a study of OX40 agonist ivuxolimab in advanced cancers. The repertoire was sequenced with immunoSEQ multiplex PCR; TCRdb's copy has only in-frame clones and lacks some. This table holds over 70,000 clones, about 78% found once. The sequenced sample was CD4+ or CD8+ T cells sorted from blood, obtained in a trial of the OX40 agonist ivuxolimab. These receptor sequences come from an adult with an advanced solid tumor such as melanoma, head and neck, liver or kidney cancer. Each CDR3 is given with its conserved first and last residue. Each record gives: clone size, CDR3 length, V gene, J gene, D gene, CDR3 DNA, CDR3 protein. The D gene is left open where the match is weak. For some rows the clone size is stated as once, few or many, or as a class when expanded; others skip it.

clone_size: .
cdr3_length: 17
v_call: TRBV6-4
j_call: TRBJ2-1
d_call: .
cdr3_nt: TGTGCCAGCAGTGCAACTCTTAGCGGAAGCTCCTACAATGAGCAGTTCTTC
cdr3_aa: CASSATLSGSSYNEQFF

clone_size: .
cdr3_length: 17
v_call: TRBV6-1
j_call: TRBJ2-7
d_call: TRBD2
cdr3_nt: TGTGCCAGCAGTGAAGCGCTTCTGAGCGGGAGGGCCTACGAGCAGTACTTC
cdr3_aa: CASSEALLSGRAYEQYF

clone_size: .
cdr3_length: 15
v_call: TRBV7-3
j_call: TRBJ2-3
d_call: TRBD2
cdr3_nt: TGTGCCAGCAGCTTAACGCGGGAGGGGGCAGATACGCAGTATTTT
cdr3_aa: CASSLTREGADTQYF

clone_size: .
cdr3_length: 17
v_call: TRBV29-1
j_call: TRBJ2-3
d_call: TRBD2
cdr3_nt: TGCAGCGTTGAAGATTCGACTAGCGGGGGGGCTGGGGATACGCAGTATTTT
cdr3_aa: CSVEDSTSGGAGDTQYF

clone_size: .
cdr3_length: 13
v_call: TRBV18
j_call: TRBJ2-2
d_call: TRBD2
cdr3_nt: TGTGCCAGCTCACCACCCTCTAGCGGGGCGCTGTTTTTT
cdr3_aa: CASSPPSSGALFF

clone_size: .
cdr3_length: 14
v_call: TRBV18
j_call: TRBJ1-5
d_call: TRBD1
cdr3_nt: TGTGCCAGCTCACCAGGACAGGGGAAACAGCCCCAGCATTTT
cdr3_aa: CASSPGQGKQPQHF

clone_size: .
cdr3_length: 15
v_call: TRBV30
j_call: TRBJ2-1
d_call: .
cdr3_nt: TGTGCCTGGAGGGGACGGCGAGGCAACTACAATGAGCAGTTCTTC
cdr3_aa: CAWRGRRGNYNEQFF

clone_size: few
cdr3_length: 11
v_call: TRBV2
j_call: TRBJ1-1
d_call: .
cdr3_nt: TGTGCCAGCAGTGTAATAGGGACGCCTTTCTTT
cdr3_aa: CASSVIGTPFF

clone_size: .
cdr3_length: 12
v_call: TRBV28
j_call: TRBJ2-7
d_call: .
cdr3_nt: TGTGCCAGCAGCGGGCGGACTAACGAGCAGTACTTC
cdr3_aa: CASSGRTNEQYF

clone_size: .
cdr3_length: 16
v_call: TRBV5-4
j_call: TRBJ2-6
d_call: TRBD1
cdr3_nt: TGTGCCAGCAGCTCAGGGGGTTCCTCTGGGGCCAACGTCCTGACTTTC
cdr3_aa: CASSSGGSSGANVLTF

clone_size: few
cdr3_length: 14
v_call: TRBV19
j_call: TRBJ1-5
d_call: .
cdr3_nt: TGTGCCAGTAGACAGGGAGCGCGGAATCAGCCCCAGCATTTT
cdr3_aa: CASRQGARNQPQHF

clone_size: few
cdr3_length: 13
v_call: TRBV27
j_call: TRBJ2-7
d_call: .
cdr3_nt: TGTGCCAGCAGTTTAAAGGTGGGCTACGAGCAGTACTTC
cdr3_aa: CASSLKVGYEQYF

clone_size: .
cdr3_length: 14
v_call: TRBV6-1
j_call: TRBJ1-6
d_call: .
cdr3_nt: TGTGCCAGCAGTGAATCCAGGGGTAATTCACCCCTCCACTTT
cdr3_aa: CASSESRGNSPLHF

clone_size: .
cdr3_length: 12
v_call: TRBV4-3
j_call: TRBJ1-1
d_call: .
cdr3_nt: TGCGCCAGCAGCCAAGCCCAGGGTGCAGCTTTCTTT
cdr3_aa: CASSQAQGAAFF

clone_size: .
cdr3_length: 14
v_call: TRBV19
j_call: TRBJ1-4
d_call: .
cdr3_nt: TGTGCCAGTAGTATAGTAACTGGGAATGAAAAACTGTTTTTT
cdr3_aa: CASSIVTGNEKLFF

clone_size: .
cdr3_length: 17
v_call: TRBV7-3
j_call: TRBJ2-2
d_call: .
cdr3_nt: TGTGCCAGCAGCTTAACCCCTCTAGCGCGGACGGCCGGGGAGCTGTTTTTT
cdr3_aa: CASSLTPLARTAGELFF

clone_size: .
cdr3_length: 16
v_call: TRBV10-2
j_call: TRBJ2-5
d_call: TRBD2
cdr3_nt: TGCGCCAGCAGTCCTCTAGCGGGAGGGCCCTCGAAGACCCAGTACTTC
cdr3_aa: CASSPLAGGPSKTQYF

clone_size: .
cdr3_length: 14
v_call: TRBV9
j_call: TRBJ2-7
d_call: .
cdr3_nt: TGTGCCAGCAGCGTTTACGGACAGTCCTACGAGCAGTACTTC
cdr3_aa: CASSVYGQSYEQYF

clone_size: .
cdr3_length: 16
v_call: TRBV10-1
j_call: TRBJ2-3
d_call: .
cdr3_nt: TGCGCCAGCAGCCTTTCCACTACCCTCAAGACAGATACGCAGTATTTT
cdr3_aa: CASSLSTTLKTDTQYF

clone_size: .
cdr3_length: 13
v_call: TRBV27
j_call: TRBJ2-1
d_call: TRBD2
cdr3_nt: TGTGCCAGCCATAGCGGGAGGGACAATGAGCAGTTCTTC
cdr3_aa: CASHSGRDNEQFF

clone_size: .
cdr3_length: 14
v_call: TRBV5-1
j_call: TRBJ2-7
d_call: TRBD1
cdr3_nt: TGCGCCAGCAGCTCGGGGACAGGGGGGTTCGAGCAGTACTTC
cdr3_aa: CASSSGTGGFEQYF

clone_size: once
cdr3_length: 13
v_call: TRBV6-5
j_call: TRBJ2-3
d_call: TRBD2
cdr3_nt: TGTGCCAGCACCCGGGAGGGCACAGATACGCAGTATTTT
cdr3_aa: CASTREGTDTQYF

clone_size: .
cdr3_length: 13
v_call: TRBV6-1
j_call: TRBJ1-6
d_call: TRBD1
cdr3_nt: TGTGCCAGCGGATGGACAGGGAATTCACCCCTCCACTTT
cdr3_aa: CASGWTGNSPLHF

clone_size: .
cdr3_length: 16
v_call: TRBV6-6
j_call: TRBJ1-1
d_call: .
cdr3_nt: TGTGCCAGCAGTTACAGGGCCGATCGACAGGAATCTAAAGCTTTCTTT
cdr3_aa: CASSYRADRQESKAFF

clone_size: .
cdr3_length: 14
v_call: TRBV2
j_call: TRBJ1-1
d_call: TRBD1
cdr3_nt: TGTGCCAGCAGTCCGACAGGGGTGGGCACTGAAGCTTTCTTT
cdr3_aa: CASSPTGVGTEAFF

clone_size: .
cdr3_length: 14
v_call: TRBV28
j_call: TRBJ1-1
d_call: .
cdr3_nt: TGTGCCAGCAGTTTTCCCGCATTAAACACTGAAGCTTTCTTT
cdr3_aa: CASSFPALNTEAFF

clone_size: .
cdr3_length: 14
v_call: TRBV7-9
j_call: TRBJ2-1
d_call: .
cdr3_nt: TGTGCCAGCAGCTTAGCGCGAGGGGTGGGCGAGCAGTTCTTC
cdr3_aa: CASSLARGVGEQFF